These T cell receptor beta chains were read from a single sample in a study of blood T cell repertoires in COVID-19. Assay: immunoSEQ multiplex PCR; the TCRdb copy retains only in-frame clones and omits some. The sample contains under 250,000 clones, about 82% of which appear only once. The specimen sequenced was peripheral blood. The receptors derive from a woman over 75 with COVID-19, enrolled during active disease. The CDR3 runs from the conserved cysteine through the conserved F or W. D genes are given only for firm matches. Rows may omit the clone size; those that give it use once, few, many or a size class.

cdr3_nt,cdr3_aa,cdr3_length,j_call,v_call,clone_size,d_call
TGTGCCAGCAGCCGAGCCGGGACAGTGGGGATATACAATGAGCAGTTCTTC,CASSRAGTVGIYNEQFF,17,TRBJ2-1,TRBV3-1/TRBV3-2,-,TRBD1
TGTGCCAGCAGCTCAGGACAGGGGGCTGGGTATGGCTACACCTTC,CASSSGQGAGYGYTF,15,TRBJ1-2,TRBV7-2,-,TRBD1
TGTGCCAGCAGCAGGACAGGGGCTGAAGCAAATCAGCCCCAGCATTTT,CASSRTGAEANQPQHF,16,TRBJ1-5,TRBV6-6,-,TRBD1
TGTGCCAGCAGCCAAGATCTCTCCTATAATTCACCCCTCCACTTT,CASSQDLSYNSPLHF,15,TRBJ1-6,TRBV4-2,-,-
TGTGCCAGCAGTTTTCCGGGACAGAGCACCGGGGAGCTGTTTTTT,CASSFPGQSTGELFF,15,TRBJ2-2,TRBV6-5,-,TRBD1
TGCGCCAGCAGCTTGAGAGGGGACAGGGCTGACTATGGCTACACCTTC,CASSLRGDRADYGYTF,16,TRBJ1-2,TRBV5-1,few,TRBD1
TGTGCCAGCTCACCACCGGGACAGGTTGCGACGGGGTCACCCCTCCACTTT,CASSPPGQVATGSPLHF,17,TRBJ1-6,TRBV18,-,TRBD1
TGTGCCAGCAGCGCGGTCCGACAGGGTGGTGGCTACACCTTC,CASSAVRQGGGYTF,14,TRBJ1-2,TRBV7-2,-,TRBD1
TGTGCCAGCAGCCAAGGGGGGGTTGTCACTGAAGCTTTCTTT,CASSQGGVVTEAFF,14,TRBJ1-1,TRBV3-1/TRBV3-2,-,-
TGTGCCAGCAGAACTAGCGGGGGGGGTCAAGAGACCCAGTACTTC,CASRTSGGGQETQYF,15,TRBJ2-5,TRBV4-2,-,TRBD2
TGTGCCAGCAGCTTTCGAGACAGGGTGGGGGCTGAAGCTTTCTTT,CASSFRDRVGAEAFF,15,TRBJ1-1,TRBV13,-,TRBD1
TGTGCCAGCAGTTCGGCAGGGGGCCCTGGAAACACCATATATTTT,CASSSAGGPGNTIYF,15,TRBJ1-3,TRBV6-5,few,TRBD1
TGCGCCAGCAGCTCCCTTGGACAGCCCACTAATGAAAAACTGTTTTTT,CASSSLGQPTNEKLFF,16,TRBJ1-4,TRBV5-1,-,-
TGTGCCAGCAATCTCAGGGGTTCCACCGGGGAGCTGTTTTTT,CASNLRGSTGELFF,14,TRBJ2-2,TRBV6-6,-,-
TGCGCCAGCAGTGGGCTCGAAAATCAGCCCCAGCATTTT,CASSGLENQPQHF,13,TRBJ1-5,TRBV10-2,-,-
TGTGCCAGCAGCCAAGTCACTAGTCGGGGTCAGTTCTTC,CASSQVTSRGQFF,13,TRBJ2-1,TRBV3-1/TRBV3-2,-,-
TGCAGTGCTAGTCTTGACAGGGGACTATACACTGAAGCTTTCTTT,CSASLDRGLYTEAFF,15,TRBJ1-1,TRBV20-1,-,TRBD1
TGTGCCAGCAGCTTAGCGGGAGCGGGGTACTCCTACAATGAGCAGTTCTTC,CASSLAGAGYSYNEQFF,17,TRBJ2-1,TRBV7-2,-,TRBD2
TGTGCCAGCTCACCCGGCAGGGGGCAGCCCCAGCATTTT,CASSPGRGQPQHF,13,TRBJ1-5,TRBV18,-,TRBD1
TGTGCCAGCAGTCTACAGGGTTATGGCTACACCTTC,CASSLQGYGYTF,12,TRBJ1-2,TRBV28,-,-
TGTGCCAGTAGTATTTCGTCAGTGAACACTGAAGCTTTCTTT,CASSISSVNTEAFF,14,TRBJ1-1,TRBV19,-,-
TGTGCCAGCAGTTCCCTGGACAGTTCCTACAATGAGCAGTTCTTC,CASSSLDSSYNEQFF,15,TRBJ2-1,TRBV6-2/TRBV6-3,-,-
TGTGCCAGCAGTTCCGGGACAGGGGTGAACACTGAAGCTTTCTTT,CASSSGTGVNTEAFF,15,TRBJ1-1,TRBV27,once,TRBD1
TGTGCCAGCAGCCCCCCGGTCCAAGATACGCAGTATTTT,CASSPPVQDTQYF,13,TRBJ2-3,TRBV7-2,-,-
TGCGCCAGCAGGAGGGAGACCGGGGAGCTGTTTTTT,CASRRETGELFF,12,TRBJ2-2,TRBV5-1,-,-
TGTGCCACCAGTGATTCGACTCTCCCGAGCAATCAGCCCCAGCATTTT,CATSDSTLPSNQPQHF,16,TRBJ1-5,TRBV24-1,-,-
TGTGCCAGCAGCCGGACAGGGAATAATGAGCAGTTCTTC,CASSRTGNNEQFF,13,TRBJ2-1,TRBV3-1/TRBV3-2,few,TRBD1
TGTGCTAGTGGTTTGGCGGGGACTAGCGGGACCCAGTACTTC,CASGLAGTSGTQYF,14,TRBJ2-5,TRBV12-5,-,TRBD2
TGTGCCAGCAGCCCTAGGGGCAGTCTCAATCAGCCCCAGCATTTT,CASSPRGSLNQPQHF,15,TRBJ1-5,TRBV28,-,-
TGTGCCAGCCATGGGACAGAAGTGTCCGGGGAGCTGTTTTTT,CASHGTEVSGELFF,14,TRBJ2-2,TRBV25-1,-,TRBD1
TGTGCCAGCAGCTTAAAGGGTACGGCTATCGTAGCGCCGCAGTATTTT,CASSLKGTAIVAPQYF,16,TRBJ2-3,TRBV7-2,-,-
TGCGCCAGCAGCCAAGAGGGGTCAGGGGCCTATAATTCACCCCTCCACTTT,CASSQEGSGAYNSPLHF,17,TRBJ1-6,TRBV4-1,-,-
TGTGCCAGCAGCTTACGGGGGATGAACACTGAAGCTTTCTTT,CASSLRGMNTEAFF,14,TRBJ1-1,TRBV7-8,few,-
TGTGCCAGCAGTTTATGGTCCAGTATAAATTCACCCCTCCACTTT,CASSLWSSINSPLHF,15,TRBJ1-6,TRBV28,once,-
TGTGCCAGCAGCTCCCGGACAAGCACAGATACGCAGTATTTT,CASSSRTSTDTQYF,14,TRBJ2-3,TRBV7-2,-,-